Listed below are T cell receptor beta chains from one sample, sequenced in a study of beta chain features in type 1 diabetes. The data were produced by immunoSEQ multiplex PCR, yet TCRdb's version contains in-frame clones alone and is incomplete. The table includes under 250,000 clones, roughly a tenth detected once. The sequencing input was central memory CD4+ T cells from blood. These receptors were obtained from a man between 18 and 29 years old in good health. The CDR3 runs from the conserved cysteine through the conserved F or W. The D gene is left open where the match is weak. For some rows the clone size is stated as once, few or many, or as a class when expanded; others skip it.

V gene	D gene	J gene	clone size	CDR3 protein	CDR3 DNA
TRBV29-1	TRBD1	TRBJ2-1	few	CSALVLNRGQYNEQFF	TGCAGCGCCTTAGTCCTCAACAGGGGACAATACAATGAGCAGTTCTTC
TRBV27	TRBD2	TRBJ2-1	few	CASSTGTSSIYEQFF	TGTGCCAGCAGTACCGGGACTAGCAGTATCTATGAGCAGTTCTTC
TRBV10-3	TRBD1	TRBJ2-7	.	CAINDPGQGVFYEQYF	TGTGCCATCAATGATCCGGGACAGGGGGTTTTCTACGAGCAGTACTTC
TRBV7-2	.	TRBJ2-7	once	CASRIGGRTEQYF	TGTGCCAGCAGAATTGGGGGTCGGACCGAGCAGTACTTC
TRBV10-3	.	TRBJ2-3	few	CATTIPGLTDTQYF	TGTGCCACTACTATACCGGGACTTACAGATACGCAGTATTTT
TRBV5-6	TRBD2	TRBJ2-1	few	CASSLRTSGGGEQFF	TGTGCCAGCAGCCTCCGGACTAGCGGGGGCGGGGAGCAGTTCTTC
TRBV25-1	.	TRBJ2-5	.	CASSDRRLGRQETQYF	TGTGCCAGCAGTGATCGGAGGTTAGGCAGGCAAGAGACCCAGTACTTC
TRBV30	.	TRBJ2-1	.	CAWSQQGNEQFF	TGTGCCTGGAGTCAACAGGGCAATGAGCAGTTCTTC
TRBV5-6	TRBD2	TRBJ2-7	.	CASSPRLATIYEQYF	TGTGCCAGCAGCCCGAGACTAGCGACTATCTACGAGCAGTACTTC
TRBV5-1	TRBD1	TRBJ2-1	few	CASSLGQGGEQFF	TGCGCCAGCAGCTTGGGACAGGGTGGTGAGCAGTTCTTC
TRBV7-9	TRBD2	TRBJ2-3	.	CASSLDPAGASADTQYF	TGTGCCAGCAGCTTAGATCCAGCGGGAGCATCGGCAGATACGCAGTATTTT
TRBV12-5	TRBD2	TRBJ2-1	.	CASGLSAGVGDEQFF	TGTGCTAGTGGTTTATCAGCGGGAGTGGGCGATGAGCAGTTCTTC
TRBV5-5	TRBD2	TRBJ2-1	few	CASSTTSDSYNEQFF	TGTGCCAGCAGCACGACTAGCGATTCCTACAATGAGCAGTTCTTC
TRBV11-2	TRBD2	TRBJ2-1	few	CASRPRLAGLNEQFF	TGTGCCAGCAGGCCGAGACTAGCGGGACTCAATGAGCAGTTCTTC
TRBV5-8	.	TRBJ2-7	.	CASSYGPREQYF	TGTGCCAGCAGCTATGGGCCTCGCGAGCAGTACTTC
TRBV18	.	TRBJ2-5	few	CASKLRSAEETQYF	TGTGCCAGCAAACTCCGGAGCGCCGAGGAGACCCAGTACTTC